The 3 T cell receptor beta chains reported below all come from one sample, sequenced in a study of blood T cell repertoires in COVID-19. Sequenced by immunoSEQ multiplex PCR; TCRdb stores in-frame clones only, minus some. The sample consists of approximately 300,000 clones, roughly 89% of them appearing once. The sequencing input was PBMCs or T cells enriched from blood (not recorded which). These receptors came from a man aged 55 to 70 who had recovered from COVID-19.

The V gene is TRBV12-5, the J gene TRBJ2-3; 11 positions match TRBD2. CDR1 and CDR2 (germline): LGHNT, FRNRAP. The CDR3 totals 14 residues. V lost 5 bases and J lost 5; bases outside the gene matches: 3. DNA for the CDR3: TGTGCTAGTGGTCCAGGACTAGCGGGAGATACGCAGTATTTT. Residues: CASGPGLAGDTQYF.

The rearrangement uses TRBV9 and TRBJ1-3, with a weak D call TRBD1 (6 bases). The CDR3 is 14 amino acids. Deletions cut 2 bases from V and 3 bases from J, with 9 bases between. From germline, CDR1 is SGDLS and CDR2 YYNGEE. The CDR3 loop is CASSVHRDGNTIYF. CDR3 in DNA: TGTGCCAGCAGCGTGCACAGGGATGGAAACACCATATATTTT.

The V gene is TRBV19, the J gene TRBJ1-5, with 7 bases lining up with TRBD1. J was trimmed by 11 bases and V by 5 bases; bases with no gene match: 15. The CDR3 loop spans 15 amino acids. The germline CDR1 and CDR2 sequences are LNHDA and SQIVND (reference sequence). The CDR3 spells CASSGTAIKGSAQHF. CDR3 DNA: TGTGCCAGTAGTGGGACAGCAATCAAGGGTTCAGCCCAGCATTTT.